This TCR beta chain was found in a study of blood T cell repertoires in COVID-19. Whole-study context: The origin of the acute and convalescent COVID-19 samples was the United States, Italy and Spain. From T cells, B-cell-depleted T cells, or PBMCs came the material, which was cDNA or gDNA.

In the original analysis: Reference gene primer amplification gave nucleated cell count estimates. Produced via immunoSEQ multiplex PCR; TCRdb's table is partial and in-frame only. V, J and clone size reflect that table, while D and trimming were determined from the DNA. The sample gives 50,000 to 65,000 clones, around 86% of which show up once; 2.5% to 3.5% is in the top ten. CDR3 size: 15 residues. Trimming removed 2 bases at V and 7 bases at J, with 15 bases between. Germline CDR1 and CDR2: MNHEY and SVGAGI. The sequence was collected from a man aged 50-60 years with active COVID-19. Sequences were obtained from peripheral blood. The rearrangement joins TRBV6-5 to TRBJ1-5; D is perhaps TRBD1 (5 bases). This CDR3 is CASSYSGGKTQPQHF. The CDR3 DNA is TGTGCCAGCAGTTACAGCGGGGGGAAGACACAGCCCCAGCATTTT.